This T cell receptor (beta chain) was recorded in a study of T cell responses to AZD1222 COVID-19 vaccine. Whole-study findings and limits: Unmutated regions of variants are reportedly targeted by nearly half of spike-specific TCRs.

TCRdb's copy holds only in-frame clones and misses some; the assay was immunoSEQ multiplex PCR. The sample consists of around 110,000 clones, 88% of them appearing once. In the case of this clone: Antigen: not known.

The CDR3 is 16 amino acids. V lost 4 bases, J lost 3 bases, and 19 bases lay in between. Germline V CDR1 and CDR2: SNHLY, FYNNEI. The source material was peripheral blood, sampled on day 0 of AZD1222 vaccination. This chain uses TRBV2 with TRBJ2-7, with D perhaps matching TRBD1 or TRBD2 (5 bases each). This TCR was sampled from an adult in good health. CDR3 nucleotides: TGTGCCAGCAGTGGCTCACGGTGGGCAGGGAGCTACGAGCAGTACTTC. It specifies CASSGSRWAGSYEQYF.